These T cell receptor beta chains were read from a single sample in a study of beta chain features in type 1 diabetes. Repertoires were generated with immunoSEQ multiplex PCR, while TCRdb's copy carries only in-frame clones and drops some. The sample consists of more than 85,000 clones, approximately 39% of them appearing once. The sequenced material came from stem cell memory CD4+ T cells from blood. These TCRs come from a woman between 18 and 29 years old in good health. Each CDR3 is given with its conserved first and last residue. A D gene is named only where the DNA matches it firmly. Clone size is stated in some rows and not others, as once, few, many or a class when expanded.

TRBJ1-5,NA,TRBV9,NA,CASSVGYGQPQHF,TGTGCCAGCAGCGTAGGTTATGGCCAGCCCCAGCATTTT
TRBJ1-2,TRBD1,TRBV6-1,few,CASRETGGPGYTF,TGTGCCAGCAGAGAGACAGGGGGCCCTGGCTACACCTTC
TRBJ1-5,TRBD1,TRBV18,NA,CASSLQGDQPQHF,TGTGCCAGCTCACTCCAGGGGGATCAGCCCCAGCATTTT
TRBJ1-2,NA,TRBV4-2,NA,CASSQDPAIASFAGYTF,TGTGCCAGCAGCCAAGATCCCGCGATAGCTTCGTTTGCTGGCTACACCTTC
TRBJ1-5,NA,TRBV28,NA,CASRLIGQPQHF,TGTGCCAGCAGATTGATCGGTCAGCCCCAGCATTTT
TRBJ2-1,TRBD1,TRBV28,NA,CASSFRDRSYNEQFF,TGTGCCAGCAGTTTCCGGGACAGGTCATACAATGAGCAGTTCTTC
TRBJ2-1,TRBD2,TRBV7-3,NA,CASSLGASGIYNEQFF,TGTGCCAGCAGCTTAGGGGCTAGCGGGATATACAATGAGCAGTTCTTC
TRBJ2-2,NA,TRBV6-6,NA,CASTPRQGTGELFF,TGTGCCAGCACCCCCCGGCAGGGGACCGGGGAGCTGTTTTTT
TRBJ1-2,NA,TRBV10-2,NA,CASTEGRLGYTF,TGCGCCAGCACAGAGGGAAGGTTAGGCTACACCTTC
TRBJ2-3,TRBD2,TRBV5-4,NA,CASSSKREDTDTQYF,TGTGCCAGCAGCTCGAAGCGGGAGGACACAGATACGCAGTATTTT
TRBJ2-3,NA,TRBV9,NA,CASRGPSTDTQYF,TGTGCCAGCAGGGGCCCTAGCACAGATACGCAGTATTTT
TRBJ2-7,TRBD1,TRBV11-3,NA,CASSTQGHEQYF,TGTGCCAGCAGCACACAGGGGCACGAGCAGTACTTC
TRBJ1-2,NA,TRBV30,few,CAGGWPGGYTF,TGTGCCGGGGGGTGGCCGGGGGGCTACACCTTC
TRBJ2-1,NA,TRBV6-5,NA,CASSSSHSSYNEQFF,TGTGCCAGCAGTTCTAGCCACAGCTCCTACAATGAGCAGTTCTTC
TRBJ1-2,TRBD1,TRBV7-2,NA,CASSSIQGADYGYTF,TGTGCCAGCAGCTCAATTCAGGGGGCTGACTATGGCTACACCTTC
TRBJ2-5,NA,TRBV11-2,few,CASSSGQMETQYF,TGTGCCAGCAGCTCCGGACAGATGGAGACCCAGTACTTC
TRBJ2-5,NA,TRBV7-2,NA,CASSTTLQETQYF,TGTGCCAGCAGCACGACACTTCAAGAGACCCAGTACTTC
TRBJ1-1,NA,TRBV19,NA,CASNQGIGPEAFF,TGTGCCAGTAATCAGGGGATAGGGCCTGAAGCTTTCTTT
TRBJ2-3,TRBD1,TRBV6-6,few,CASSYGWAGGRDTQYF,TGTGCCAGCAGTTACGGGTGGGCAGGGGGTCGAGATACGCAGTATTTT
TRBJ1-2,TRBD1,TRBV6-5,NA,CASKDRPYHGYTF,TGTGCCAGCAAGGACAGGCCCTACCATGGCTACACCTTC
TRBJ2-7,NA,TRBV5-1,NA,CASSFKKLDEQYF,TGCGCCAGCAGCTTTAAAAAGTTAGACGAGCAGTACTTC
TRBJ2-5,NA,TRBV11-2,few,CASSFVETQYF,TGTGCCAGCAGCTTCGTAGAGACCCAGTACTTC
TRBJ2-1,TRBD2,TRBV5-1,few,CASSLTSGTPNEQFF,TGCGCCAGCAGCCTGACTAGCGGGACCCCCAATGAGCAGTTCTTC
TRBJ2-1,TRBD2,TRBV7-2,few,CASSFPGTRAYNEQFF,TGTGCCAGCAGCTTTCCCGGGACTAGAGCCTACAATGAGCAGTTCTTC
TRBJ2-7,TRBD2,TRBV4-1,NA,CASSHPGTRGAYEQYF,TGCGCCAGCAGCCACCCAGGGACTAGAGGAGCCTACGAGCAGTACTTC
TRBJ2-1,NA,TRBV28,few,CASSRRLYEQFF,TGTGCCAGCAGTCGGAGGCTCTATGAGCAGTTCTTC
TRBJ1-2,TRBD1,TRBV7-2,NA,CASSLVRDRGLGYTF,TGTGCCAGCAGCTTAGTCCGGGACAGGGGTCTTGGCTACACCTTC
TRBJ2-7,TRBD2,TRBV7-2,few,CASKPGTRAYEQYF,TGTGCCAGCAAGCCCGGGACTAGAGCCTACGAGCAGTACTTC
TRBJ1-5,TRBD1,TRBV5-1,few,CASSFGTGKDQPQHF,TGCGCCAGCAGCTTTGGGACAGGGAAAGATCAGCCCCAGCATTTT
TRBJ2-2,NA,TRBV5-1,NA,CASSWGPVTNTGELFF,TGCGCCAGCAGCTGGGGGCCGGTAACGAACACCGGGGAGCTGTTTTTT
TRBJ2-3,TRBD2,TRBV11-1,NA,CASSPGRATDTQYF,TGTGCCAGCAGCCCCGGGAGGGCCACAGATACGCAGTATTTT
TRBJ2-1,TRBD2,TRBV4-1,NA,CASSQGPGTSGSNEQFF,TGCGCCAGCAGCCAAGGGCCCGGGACTAGCGGGTCTAATGAGCAGTTCTTC
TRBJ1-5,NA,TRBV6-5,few,CASSYGGYQPQHF,TGTGCCAGCAGTTACGGAGGGTACCAGCCCCAGCATTTT
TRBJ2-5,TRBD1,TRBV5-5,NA,CASSFLPGQGTGETQYF,TGTGCCAGCAGCTTCCTACCGGGACAGGGGACCGGAGAGACCCAGTACTTC
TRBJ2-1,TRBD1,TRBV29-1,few,CSVITGTGTYNEQFF,TGCAGCGTTATCACCGGGACAGGGACCTACAATGAGCAGTTCTTC
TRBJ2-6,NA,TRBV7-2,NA,CASSLWSSSSGANVLTF,TGTGCCAGCAGCTTATGGAGTTCCTCCTCTGGGGCCAACGTCCTGACTTTC
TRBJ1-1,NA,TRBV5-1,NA,CASSRAEYWTALNTEAFF,TGCGCCAGCAGCCGTGCCGAATATTGGACAGCGTTGAACACTGAAGCTTTCTTT
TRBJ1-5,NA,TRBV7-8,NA,CASSLASPSSQPQHF,TGTGCCAGCAGCTTGGCCAGTCCATCCAGTCAGCCCCAGCATTTT
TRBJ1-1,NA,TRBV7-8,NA,CASSLGGGTEAFF,TGTGCCAGCAGCTTAGGGGGAGGTACTGAAGCTTTCTTT
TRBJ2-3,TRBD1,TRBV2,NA,CASRTGMDTQYF,TGTGCCAGCAGGACAGGGATGGATACGCAGTATTTT
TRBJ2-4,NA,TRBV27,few,CASSLGLAYNIQYF,TGTGCCAGCAGTTTAGGGCTAGCGTACAACATTCAGTACTTC
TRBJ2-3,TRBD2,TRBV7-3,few,CASSAALAGDLTDTQYF,TGTGCCAGCAGCGCCGCACTAGCGGGAGATTTGACAGATACGCAGTATTTT
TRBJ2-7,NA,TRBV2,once,CASSESRTAPTYEQYF,TGTGCCAGCAGTGAATCGCGGACAGCTCCCACCTACGAGCAGTACTTC
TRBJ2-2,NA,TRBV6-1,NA,CASRSGTLNTGELFF,TGTGCCAGCAGGTCCGGGACACTGAACACCGGGGAGCTGTTTTTT
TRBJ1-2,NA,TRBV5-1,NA,CASSSLGPFNYGYTF,TGCGCCAGCAGCTCCCTGGGGCCGTTTAACTATGGCTACACCTTC
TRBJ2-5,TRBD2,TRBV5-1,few,CASSPGGTQETQYF,TGCGCCAGCAGCCCGGGGGGGACCCAAGAGACCCAGTACTTC
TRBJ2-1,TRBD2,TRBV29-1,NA,CSVSGRALLF,TGCAGCGTAAGCGGGAGGGCCTTGCTCTTC
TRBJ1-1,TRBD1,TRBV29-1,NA,CSVGTVMNTEAFF,TGCAGTGTGGGGACAGTCATGAACACTGAAGCCTTCTTT